Listed here are 9 T cell receptor beta chains from one sample, sequenced in a study of T-cell memory formation after mild COVID-19. MiXCR, applied by TCRdb to the 5' RACE reads, yields one record per CDR3 protein. Here the sample spans roughly 28,000 distinct CDR3 sequences, around 12% being singletons. Sequencing was done on a sample of PBMCs or a T cell subset sorted from them (not recorded which). The receptors shown here come from an adult woman who had mild COVID-19 (a few samples of this study predate the infection). Cell type and time point are not known.

This clonotype was counted ten times or more. This chain joins TRBV4-2 and TRBJ2-3; D is perhaps TRBD2 (6 bases). CDR3 size: 15 residues. The ends were cut back, 1 base at V and 6 bases at J, with 14 bases in the middle. Germline V gene sequence: CDR1 LGHNA, CDR2 YNFKEQ. CDR3 amino acids: CASSQGLAGSDTQYF. In DNA, the CDR3 is TGTGCCAGCAGCCAAGGACTCGCCGGGAGTGATACGCAGTATTTT.

This clonotype qualifies as medium-sized. V gene TRBV12-3 or TRBV12-4 combines with J gene TRBJ2-5, with a tentative D call TRBD1 (5 bases). The CDR3 spans 13 residues. V lost 5 bases to trimming and J lost 1 base, with 8 bases between them. The CDR3 bases are TGTGCCAGCAGTCCAGGGTCCCAAGAGACCCAGTACTTC. It is translated as CASSPGSQETQYF.

In its sample, this clonotype was seen many times. CDR3 in amino acids: CASSLGPLYTNTGELFF. The DNA of the CDR3 is TGTGCCAGCAGCTTAGGGCCCTTGTACACGAACACCGGGGAGCTGTTTTTT. This chain connects TRBV7-3 to TRBJ2-2; D call uncertain. Germline-derived CDR1 and CDR2 are SGHTA and FQGTGA. V dropped 2 bases and J dropped 0 bases, with 13 bases sitting between them. The CDR3 loop spans 17 amino acids.

In this sample, this clonotype turned up many times. The chain carries TRBV5-1 and TRBJ2-3, with TRBD2 as a possible D gene (5 bases). Germline values: CDR1 SGHRS, CDR2 YFSETQ. Deletions cut 0 bases from V and 0 bases from J, with 11 bases between. The CDR3 is made up of 16 amino acids. The CDR3, as DNA: TGCGCCAGCAGCTTGGTTGGAGGCAGTAGCACAGATACGCAGTATTTT. Protein product: CASSLVGGSSTDTQYF.

This clonotype was observed many times. An end of the junction does not agree with germline; a read error may underlie this. This chain links TRBV7-2 with TRBJ2-7; 15 positions agree with TRBD2. This CDR3 spans 13 amino acids. Germline V CDR1 and CDR2: SGHTA, FQGNSA. CDR3 region: CASSAGLAGGPSF. CDR3 DNA: TGTGCCAGCAGCGCCGGACTAGCGGGAGGGCCGTCGTTC.

This clonotype was recorded many times. The rearrangement links TRBV20-1 to TRBJ1-1; D uncertain. V gave up 7 bases and J gave up 3 bases, with 18 bases separating them. CDR1 is DFQATT, CDR2 SNEGSKA, per germline (reference sequence). The CDR3 runs 14 residues. CDR3 protein: CSVPQPGLDTEAFF. CDR3 in DNA: TGCAGTGTTCCTCAGCCGGGCTTGGACACTGAAGCTTTCTTT.

This clonotype has a count of ten or more. This chain links TRBV12-3 or TRBV12-4 with TRBJ1-5; 7 nucleotides agree with TRBD1. The CDR3 has 13 amino acids. With V trimmed by 10 bases and J by 2 bases, 5 bases remained unmatched. The DNA for the CDR3 is TGTGCCACCGCCAGGGGGGGCAATCAGCCCCAGCATTTT. It is translated as CATARGGNQPQHF.

This clonotype was seen repeatedly, ten times or more. The chain is built from TRBV5-1 and TRBJ2-5; 12 bases are a match to TRBD1. The CDR3 totals 14 residues. Germline V gene sequence: CDR1 SGHRS, CDR2 YFSETQ. V lost 4 bases, J lost 4 bases, and 2 bases stayed unmatched. In nucleotides, the CDR3 is TGCGCCAGCAGCGGGGGACAGGGGGCAGAGACCCAGTACTTC. Translation: CASSGGQGAETQYF.

The J gene is TRBJ2-3, the V gene TRBV29-1; D might be TRBD1 or TRBD2, each matching 5 bases. The V end was cut by 6 bases, the J end by 2 bases, with 6 bases between. This CDR3 has 11 amino acids. In germline, CDR1 is SQVTM, CDR2 ANQGSEA. The CDR3 reads CSVGDTDTQYF. The CDR3 DNA is TGCAGCGTGGGGGACACAGATACGCAGTATTTT.